This is a list of T cell receptor beta chains from one sample in a study of blood T cells in healthy people across ages. TCRdb fed the 5' RACE reads into MiXCR, producing one record per CDR3 protein. The table lists 550,000 to 650,000 distinct CDR3 sequences, about a quarter of them singletons, with 3.6% in the top ten. The same data also contributed to another study, on T cells of mothers and their children.

Sequencing was carried out using blood. Receptor source: a boy between 2 and 10 years old in good health. The CDR3 runs from the conserved cysteine through the conserved F or W. D genes are given only for firm matches. Some rows mark clone size as missing; the rest say once, few, many or name a class of expanded clone.

V	D	size	J	DNA	CDR3
TRBV20-1	.	.	TRBJ2-2	TGCAGTGTGCCCAGGGGAACGAACACCGGGGAGCTGTTTTTT	CSVPRGTNTGELFF
TRBV4-3	TRBD1	.	TRBJ2-1	TGCGCCAGCAGCCAACTGGGACAGGGGCAGGGGTACAATGAGCAGTTCTTC	CASSQLGQGQGYNEQFF
TRBV12-3/TRBV12-4	.	.	TRBJ2-5	TGTGCCAGCAGTTTAGTTCGGGGAATCGGAGAGACCCAGTACTTC	CASSLVRGIGETQYF
TRBV27	.	.	TRBJ2-5	TGTGCCACCAGGGATTATCAAGAGACCCAGTACTTC	CATRDYQETQYF
TRBV13	.	.	TRBJ1-2	TGTGCCAGCAGCCCCCAATCCTGGACGTTCGGCTACACCTTC	CASSPQSWTFGYTF
TRBV5-1	.	few	TRBJ2-7	TGCGCCAGCAGCTTGGGGAGGACGGGCAGCTCCTACGAGCAGTACTTC	CASSLGRTGSSYEQYF
TRBV19	TRBD1	.	TRBJ2-7	TGTGCCAGTAGTGTCCCACAGGGGGCAAACGAGCAGTACTTC	CASSVPQGANEQYF
TRBV15	.	few	TRBJ2-5	TGTGCCACCAGCAGAGATCCAGGGAAGCAAGAGACCCAGTACTTC	CATSRDPGKQETQYF
TRBV10-3	TRBD2	.	TRBJ2-5	TGTGCCATCAGTCCCGGGACTAGTTTAGGGACCCAGTACTTC	CAISPGTSLGTQYF
TRBV7-2	TRBD2	.	TRBJ2-5	TGTGCCAGCAGCTACACTAGCGGGAGCGGCCGGGAGACCCAGTACTTC	CASSYTSGSGRETQYF
TRBV27	.	few	TRBJ2-1	TGTGCCAGTCATCGGAACGATGAGCAGTTCTTC	CASHRNDEQFF
TRBV29-1	.	many	TRBJ2-6	TGCAGCGTTACCCTCGGCTCTGGGGCCAACGTCCTGACTTTC	CSVTLGSGANVLTF
TRBV20-1	.	.	TRBJ1-2	TGCAGTGGACAGGCCAACTATGGCTACACCTTC	CSGQANYGYTF
TRBV20-1	.	.	TRBJ2-1	TGCAGTGCTAGTCCCTACAGGGCTCGGAAAAGCGGTGAGCAGTTCTTC	CSASPYRARKSGEQFF
TRBV29-1	TRBD2	.	TRBJ2-1	TGCAGCGTAGGGACTAGCGGGAGCTATGAGCAGTTCTTC	CSVGTSGSYEQFF
TRBV4-1	TRBD1	few	TRBJ1-2	TGCGCCAGCAGGGAGGGACAGGGAATTTTCTTC	CASREGQGIFF
TRBV12-3/TRBV12-4	.	.	TRBJ1-5	TGTGCCAGCAGTTTTAGTCTGTCGCGTGGGTTTTATAGCAATCAGCCCCAGCATTTT	CASSFSLSRGFYSNQPQHF
TRBV18	.	.	TRBJ2-7	TGTGCCAGCTCACCACTTGGGGAGTCGGACGAGCAGTACTTC	CASSPLGESDEQYF
TRBV20-1	.	many	TRBJ2-3	TGCAGTGCTAGCCCCGGGGAGGATACGCAGTATTTT	CSASPGEDTQYF
TRBV20-1	.	few	TRBJ1-1	TGCAGTGCTAGAGCCGGGATGGGCACTGAAGCTTTCTTT	CSARAGMGTEAFF
TRBV9	.	few	TRBJ1-6	TGTGCCAGCAGCGCCCGGAGAACCAATTCACCCCTCCACTTT	CASSARRTNSPLHF
TRBV10-3	TRBD2	few	TRBJ2-3	TGTGCCATCAGTGCAGCTAGCGGGAGGGCCCTCATAACAGATACGCAGTATTTT	CAISAASGRALITDTQYF
TRBV7-6	.	few	TRBJ2-7	TGTGCCAGCAGCGCATATAGGGCCGAGCAGTACTTC	CASSAYRAEQYF
TRBV6-1	TRBD1	.	TRBJ2-7	TGTGCCAGCAGTCAACCGGGACAGGGTCTGGATTACGAGCAGTACTTC	CASSQPGQGLDYEQYF
TRBV7-9	.	.	TRBJ1-2	TGTGCCAGCAGCTTAGCTAATCCAGGGCGGTATGGCTACACCTTC	CASSLANPGRYGYTF
TRBV20-1	TRBD2	.	TRBJ2-1	TGCAGTGCTAGCCCTAGCGGGAGGGTTTCCTACAATGAGCAGTTCTTC	CSASPSGRVSYNEQFF
TRBV15	TRBD1	few	TRBJ1-2	TGTGCCACCAGCGTTATCGACAGGGGTAACTATGGCTACACCTTC	CATSVIDRGNYGYTF
TRBV7-9	TRBD2	.	TRBJ2-2	TGTGCCAGCAGCTTGAATCTAGCGGGTACCACCGGGGAGCTGTTTTTT	CASSLNLAGTTGELFF
TRBV9	TRBD2	few	TRBJ2-7	TGTGCCAGCAGCGTAGGCGGGAGGGACGAGCAGTACTTC	CASSVGGRDEQYF
TRBV7-9	TRBD2	few	TRBJ2-1	TGTGCCAGCACCATGCCCGGGACTAGCAATGAGCAGTTCTTC	CASTMPGTSNEQFF
TRBV29-1	.	once	TRBJ1-5	TGCAGCGCCTCAGGTCTTAATAGCAATCAGCCCCAGCATTTT	CSASGLNSNQPQHF
TRBV15	.	few	TRBJ2-1	TGTGCCACCAGCAGAGATCGGCAAGATGGGATCGGCGGGGAGCAGTTCTTC	CATSRDRQDGIGGEQFF
TRBV7-9	TRBD1	few	TRBJ1-2	TGTGCCAGCAGCTCTCCCCGGACAGGCGGCCATGGCTACACCTTC	CASSSPRTGGHGYTF
TRBV5-1	TRBD1	.	TRBJ2-7	TGCGCCAGCAGCCGCGGTGGACAGGGAGGCGACGAGCAGTACTTC	CASSRGGQGGDEQYF
TRBV6-5	.	few	TRBJ2-7	TGTGCCAGCAGCCGGACGCTTACCTACGAGCAGTACTTC	CASSRTLTYEQYF
TRBV29-1	TRBD1	.	TRBJ2-3	TGCAGCGCCACAGGGGGGAGCACAGATACGCAGTATTTT	CSATGGSTDTQYF
TRBV6-5	TRBD2	.	TRBJ2-7	TGTGCCAGCAGTTGGACTAGCGGGAGGGTCCACGAGCAGTACTTC	CASSWTSGRVHEQYF
TRBV3-1	.	.	TRBJ1-2	TGTGCCAGCAGCCATGTGAACCAAGGCGGCTATGGCTACACCTTC	CASSHVNQGGYGYTF
TRBV3-1	.	few	TRBJ1-2	TGTGCCAGCAGCTCATGGTCCTCTGAGACAGTACCTAACTATGGCTACACCTTC	CASSSWSSETVPNYGYTF